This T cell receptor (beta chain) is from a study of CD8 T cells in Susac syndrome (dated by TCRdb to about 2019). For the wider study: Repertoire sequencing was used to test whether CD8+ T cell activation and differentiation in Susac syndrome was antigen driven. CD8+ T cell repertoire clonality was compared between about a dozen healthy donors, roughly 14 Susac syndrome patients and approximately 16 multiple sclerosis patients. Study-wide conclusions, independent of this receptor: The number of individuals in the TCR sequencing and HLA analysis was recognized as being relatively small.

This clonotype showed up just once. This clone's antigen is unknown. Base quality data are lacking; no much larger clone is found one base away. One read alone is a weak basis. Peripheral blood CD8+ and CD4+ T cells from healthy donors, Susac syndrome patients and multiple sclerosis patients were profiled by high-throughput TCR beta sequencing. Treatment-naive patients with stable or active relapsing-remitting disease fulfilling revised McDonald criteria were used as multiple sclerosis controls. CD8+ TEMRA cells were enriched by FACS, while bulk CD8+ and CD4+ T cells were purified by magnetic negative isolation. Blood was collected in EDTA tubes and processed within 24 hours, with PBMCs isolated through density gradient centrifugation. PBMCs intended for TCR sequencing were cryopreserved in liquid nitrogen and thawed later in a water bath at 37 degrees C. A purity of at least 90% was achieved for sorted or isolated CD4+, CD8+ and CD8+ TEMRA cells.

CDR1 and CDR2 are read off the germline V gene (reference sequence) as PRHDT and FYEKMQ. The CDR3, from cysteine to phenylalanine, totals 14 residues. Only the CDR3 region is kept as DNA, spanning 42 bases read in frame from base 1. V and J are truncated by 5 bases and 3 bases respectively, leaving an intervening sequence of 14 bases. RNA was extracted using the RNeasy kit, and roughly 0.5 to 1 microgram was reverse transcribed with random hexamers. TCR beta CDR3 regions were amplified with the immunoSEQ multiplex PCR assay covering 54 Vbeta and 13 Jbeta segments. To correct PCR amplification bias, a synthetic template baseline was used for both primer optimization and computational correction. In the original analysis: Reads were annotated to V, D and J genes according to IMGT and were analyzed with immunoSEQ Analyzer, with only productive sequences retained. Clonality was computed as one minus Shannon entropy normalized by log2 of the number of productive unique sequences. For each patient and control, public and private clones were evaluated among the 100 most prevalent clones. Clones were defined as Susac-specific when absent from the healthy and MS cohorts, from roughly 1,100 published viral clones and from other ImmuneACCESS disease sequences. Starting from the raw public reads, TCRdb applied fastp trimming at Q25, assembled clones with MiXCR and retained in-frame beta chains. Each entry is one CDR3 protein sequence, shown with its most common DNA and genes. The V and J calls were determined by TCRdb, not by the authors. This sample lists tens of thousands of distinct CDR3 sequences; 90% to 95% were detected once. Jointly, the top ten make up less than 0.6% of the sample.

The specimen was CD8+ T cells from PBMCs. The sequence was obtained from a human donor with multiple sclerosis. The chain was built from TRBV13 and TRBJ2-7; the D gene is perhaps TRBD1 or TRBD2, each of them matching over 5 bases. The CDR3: CASSRGTEDYEQYF. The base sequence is TGTGCCAGCAGCCGAGGGACGGAAGACTACGAGCAGTACTTC. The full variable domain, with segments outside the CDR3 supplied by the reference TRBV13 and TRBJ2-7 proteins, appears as AAGVIQSPRHLIKEKRETATLKCYPIPRHDTVYWYQQGPGQDPQFLISFYEKMQSDKGSIPDRFSAQQFSDYHSELNMSSLELGDSALYFCASSRGTEDYEQYFGPGTRLTVT.